This section outlines one T cell receptor (beta chain) sequence together with its context. CDR3 length: 12 residues. CDR1 and CDR2 (germline): SGHVS, FQNEAQ. The germline V and J ends were trimmed by 10 bases and 3 bases, with 12 bases remaining between them. The sample belongs to a study of blood T cell repertoires in COVID-19. Study as a whole: The United States, Italy and Spain provided the acute and convalescent COVID-19 samples.

Data came from immunoSEQ multiplex PCR; TCRdb stores just in-frame clones and leaves some out. This sample has a few hundred thousand clones, with roughly 87% found just once. The chain links TRBV7-8 to TRBJ1-1; tentatively, D is TRBD1 (5 bases). Sequencing was done on a sample of PBMCs or T cells enriched from blood (not recorded which). The clonotype comes from a man between 18 and 35 years old who had recovered from COVID-19. In DNA, the CDR3 is TGTGCCACCGGGGACTTGGACACTGAAGCTTTCTTT. Translated: CATGDLDTEAFF.